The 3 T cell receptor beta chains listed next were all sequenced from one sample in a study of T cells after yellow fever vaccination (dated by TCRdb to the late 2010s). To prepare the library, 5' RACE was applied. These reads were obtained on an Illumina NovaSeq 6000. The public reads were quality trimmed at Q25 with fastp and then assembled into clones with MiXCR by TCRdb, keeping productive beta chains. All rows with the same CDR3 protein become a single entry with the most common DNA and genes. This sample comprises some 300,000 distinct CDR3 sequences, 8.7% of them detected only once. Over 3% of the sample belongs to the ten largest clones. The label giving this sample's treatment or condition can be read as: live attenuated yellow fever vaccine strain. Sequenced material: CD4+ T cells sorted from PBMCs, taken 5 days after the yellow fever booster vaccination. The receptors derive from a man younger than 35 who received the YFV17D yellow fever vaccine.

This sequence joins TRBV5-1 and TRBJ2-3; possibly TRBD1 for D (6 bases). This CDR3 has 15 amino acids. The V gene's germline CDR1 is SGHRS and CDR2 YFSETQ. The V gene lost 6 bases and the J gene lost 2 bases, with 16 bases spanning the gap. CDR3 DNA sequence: TGCGCCAGCAATGACCGTGGGGACACCACAGATACGCAGTATTTT. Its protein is CASNDRGDTTDTQYF.

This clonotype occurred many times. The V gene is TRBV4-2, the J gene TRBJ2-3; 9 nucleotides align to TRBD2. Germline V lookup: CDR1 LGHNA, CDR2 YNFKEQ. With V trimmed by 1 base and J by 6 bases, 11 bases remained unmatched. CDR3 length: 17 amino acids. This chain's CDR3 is CASSQVSPASGVDTQYF. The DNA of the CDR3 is TGTGCCAGCAGCCAAGTCAGTCCGGCTAGCGGGGTGGATACGCAGTATTTT.

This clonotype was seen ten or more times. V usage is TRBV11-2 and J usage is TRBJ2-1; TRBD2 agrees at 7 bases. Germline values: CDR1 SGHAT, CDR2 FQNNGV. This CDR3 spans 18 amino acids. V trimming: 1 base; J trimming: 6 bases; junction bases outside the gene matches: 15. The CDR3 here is CASSLVPFRERGLNEQFF. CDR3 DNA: TGTGCCAGCAGCTTAGTCCCCTTTCGGGAGCGGGGACTCAATGAGCAGTTCTTC. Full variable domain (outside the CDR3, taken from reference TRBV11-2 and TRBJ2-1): EAGVAQSPRYKIIEKRQSVAFWCNPISGHATLYWYQQILGQGPKLLIQFQNNGVVDDSQLPKDRFSAERLKGVDSTLKIQPAKLEDSAVYLCASSLVPFRERGLNEQFFGPGTRLTVL.